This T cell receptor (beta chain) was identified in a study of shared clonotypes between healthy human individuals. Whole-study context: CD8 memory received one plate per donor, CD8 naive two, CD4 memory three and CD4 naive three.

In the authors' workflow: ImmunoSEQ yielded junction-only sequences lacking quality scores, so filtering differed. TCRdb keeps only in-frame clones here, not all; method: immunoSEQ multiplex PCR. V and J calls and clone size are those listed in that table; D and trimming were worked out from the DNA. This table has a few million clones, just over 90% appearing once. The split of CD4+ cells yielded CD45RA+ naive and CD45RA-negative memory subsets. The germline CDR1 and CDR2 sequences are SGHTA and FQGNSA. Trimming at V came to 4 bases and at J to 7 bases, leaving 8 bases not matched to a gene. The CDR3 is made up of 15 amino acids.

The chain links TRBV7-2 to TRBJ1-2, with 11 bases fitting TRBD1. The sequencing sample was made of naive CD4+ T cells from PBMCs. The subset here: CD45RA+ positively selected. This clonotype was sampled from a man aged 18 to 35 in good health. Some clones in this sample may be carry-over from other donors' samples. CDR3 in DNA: TGTGCCAGCAGCTCCAGTCGGACAGGGGGCCGTGGCTACACCTTC. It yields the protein CASSSSRTGGRGYTF.